The 16 T cell receptor beta chains below all came from one sample that was sequenced in a study of T cell responses to AZD1222 COVID-19 vaccine. Measured with immunoSEQ multiplex PCR; TCRdb has only the in-frame clones, and not every one. The profile shows 100,000 to 130,000 clones, roughly 90% of them singletons. The starting material was peripheral blood, obtained on day 0 of MenACWY control vaccination. All receptors come from an adult in good health.

V gene TRBV7-9 combines with J gene TRBJ1-1; D unresolved. The CDR3 extends over 14 amino acids. Germline CDR1 reads SEHNR; CDR2 reads FQNEAQ (reference sequence). V was trimmed by 2 bases and J by 4 bases, leaving 11 bases between them. The CDR3 nucleotides read TGTGCCAGCAGCTTACTCGATTTCGGCACTGAAGCTTTCTTT. Amino acid sequence: CASSLLDFGTEAFF.

V usage is TRBV6-5 and J usage is TRBJ1-1, with 7 bases matching TRBD1. Germline CDR1 reads MNHEY; CDR2 reads SVGAGI. V shed 0 bases, J shed 4 bases, and the junction held 2 bases outside the gene matches. The length of the CDR3 is 14 residues. The CDR3 loop is CASSYSNRGTEAFF. The CDR3 nucleotides are TGTGCCAGCAGTTACTCGAACAGGGGCACTGAAGCTTTCTTT.

This chain uses TRBV7-2 with TRBJ2-7, with 7 bases fitting TRBD2. J was trimmed by 2 bases and V by 2 bases; bases with no gene match: 6. The CDR3 consists of 15 residues. Germline CDR1 and CDR2: SGHTA and FQGNSA. CDR3 in amino acids: CASSLTVGGTYEQYF. CDR3 in DNA: TGTGCCAGCAGCTTAACGGTGGGGGGGACCTACGAGCAGTACTTC.

This sequence joins TRBV2 and TRBJ1-3; D call uncertain. V shed 1 base and J shed 0 bases, with 4 bases lying between them. This CDR3 has 14 amino acids. The germline V gene encodes CDR1 SNHLY and CDR2 FYNNEI. The CDR3 spells CASSEGSSGNTIYF. DNA of the CDR3: TGTGCCAGCAGTGAAGGCAGCTCTGGAAACACCATATATTTT.

The chain recombines TRBV18 with TRBJ1-3, with TRBD1 matching 12 bases. Germline lookup yields CDR1 KGHSH and CDR2 LQKENI. V trimming: 3 bases; J trimming: 2 bases; junction bases outside the gene matches: 2. The CDR3 has 16 residues. This CDR3 is CASSPGQGAAGNTIYF. For the CDR3, the DNA is TGTGCCAGCTCACCGGGACAGGGGGCGGCTGGAAACACCATATATTTT.

This chain uses TRBV3-1 (or the pseudogene TRBV3-2) with TRBJ1-2, with 9 bases lining up with TRBD1. This CDR3 region has 16 residues. Germline loops: CDR1 LGHDT, CDR2 YNNKEL (reference sequence). With V trimmed by 2 bases and J by 4 bases, 8 bases remained unmatched. This chain's CDR3 is CASSQMRDRAGYGYTF. CDR3 coding DNA: TGTGCCAGCAGCCAAATGCGGGACAGGGCTGGCTATGGCTACACCTTC.

The rearrangement joins TRBV4-1 to TRBJ2-3; D is ambiguous. Germline V gene lookup returns CDR1 MGHRA and CDR2 YSYEKL. The CDR3 consists of 13 residues. V lost 0 bases to trimming and J lost 8 bases, with 9 bases between them. DNA of the CDR3: TGCGCCAGCAGCCAAGATTTAACTGCTACGCAGTATTTT. Translated, it gives CASSQDLTATQYF.

V usage is TRBV27 and J usage is TRBJ1-4, with D perhaps TRBD1 (6 bases). The CDR3 is 14 amino acids. Trimming shortened V by 5 bases and J by 7 bases, and 14 bases separated the two germline ends. Germline V gives CDR1 MNHEY, CDR2 SMNVEV (reference sequence). In nucleotides, the CDR3 is TGTGCCAGCAGTGGGGGGCAGGGAGGTGAAAAACTGTTTTTT. Residues: CASSGGQGGEKLFF.

The J gene is TRBJ1-6, the V gene TRBV28; 11 bases line up with TRBD1. The CDR3 contains 13 residues. The germline CDR1 and CDR2 sequences are MDHEN and SYDVKM. Trimming cost V 10 bases and J 16 bases; bases outside gene matches: 12. The chain's CDR3 is CATTGTGGVPLHF. In DNA, the CDR3 is TGTGCCACCACCGGGACAGGGGGTGTTCCACTCCACTTT.

The V and J genes are TRBV7-2 and TRBJ2-3, with a tentative D call TRBD1 (6 bases). CDR1 and CDR2 (germline): SGHTA, FQGNSA. This CDR3 is 15 amino acids long. Deletions cut 1 base from V and 1 base from J, with 9 bases between. CDR3: CASSLVGARTDTQYF. The CDR3 nucleotides are TGTGCCAGCAGCTTAGTGGGGGCCCGCACAGATACGCAGTATTTT.

The rearrangement joins TRBV6-2 or TRBV6-3 to TRBJ1-6; no definite D call. Germline V gene data show CDR1 as MNHEY and CDR2 as SVGEGT. The CDR3 is made up of 14 amino acids. V lost 0 bases and J lost 10, with 10 bases in between. In nucleotides, the CDR3 is TGTGCCAGCAGTTACTCAGGGCCCAGGTCACCCCTCCACTTT. It specifies CASSYSGPRSPLHF.

The chain employs TRBV5-1 and TRBJ1-3; D ambiguous. The V end lost 4 bases, the J end lost 1 base, and 9 bases lay between the germline ends. The CDR3 spans 14 residues. Germline V gene data show CDR1 as SGHRS and CDR2 as YFSETQ. CDR3 in DNA: TGCGCCAGCAGCCAGCTGGAATCTGGAAACACCATATATTTT. Its translation is CASSQLESGNTIYF.

The CDR3 sequence is CASSQGTSSRNEQFF. For the CDR3, the DNA is TGTGCCAGCAGCCAAGGGACTAGCTCTCGCAATGAGCAGTTCTTC. The chain couples TRBV11-3 to TRBJ2-1; 9 bases are shared with TRBD2. The CDR3 has 15 amino acids. J was trimmed by 6 bases and V by 5 bases; bases with no gene match: 8. Germline V lookup: CDR1 SGHNT, CDR2 YENEEA.

This sequence joins TRBV4-1 and TRBJ2-7, with 10 bases identical to TRBD2. V dropped 7 bases and J dropped 3; count of bases not matched to a gene: 9. From germline, CDR1 is MGHRA and CDR2 YSYEKL. The CDR3 has 15 amino acids. The CDR3 nucleotides read TGCGCCAGCACCTTATTAGCGGGGGGCTTCTACGAGCAGTACTTC. Encoded protein: CASTLLAGGFYEQYF.

The J gene is TRBJ2-1, the V gene TRBV20-1; D possibly corresponds to TRBD1 (5 bases). V was shortened by 6 bases and J by 8 bases, with 11 bases between the two germline ends. The CDR3 covers 11 residues. From germline, CDR1 is DFQATT and CDR2 SNEGSKA (reference sequence). The CDR3 here is CSAGPYDEQFF. CDR3 sequence (DNA): TGCAGTGCGGGGCCTTATGATGAGCAGTTCTTC.

This chain links TRBV6-5 with TRBJ2-7; D is possibly TRBD2 (6 bases). There are 13 residues in the CDR3. CDR1 and CDR2 (germline): MNHEY, SVGAGI. Trimming left V 5 bases short and J 7 bases short, with 15 bases between. The CDR3 DNA is TGTGCCAGCAGTCCCTGGACTAAAAGTGAGCAGTACTTC. It specifies CASSPWTKSEQYF.